This T cell receptor beta chain was sequenced in a study of cytomegalovirus exposure and HLA in healthy donors. The CDR3 covers 11 residues. Per germline, CDR1 MNHEY and CDR2 SVGAGI. Trimming shortened V by 6 bases and J by 3 bases, and 4 bases separated the two germline ends. Study observations and caveats: By HLA locus, TCR association rates varied in a later analysis, with DRB1 showing the most and HLA-C the fewest.

PCR primers comprised 60 Vbeta and 13 Jbeta primers. This table comes from immunoSEQ multiplex PCR, and its TCRdb copy is limited to in-frame clones, with some not included. In the table there are some 180,000 clones, roughly 75% of which are singletons. Of note for this clone: What it binds is unknown.

The gene calls are TRBV6-5 and TRBJ2-3, with D unresolved. This receptor was identified in a woman in her twenties or thirties in good health and CMV-seronegative. The sample taken for sequencing was PBMCs. The DNA for the CDR3 is TGTGCCAGCAGCCATACAGATACGCAGTATTTT. Encoded protein: CASSHTDTQYF.